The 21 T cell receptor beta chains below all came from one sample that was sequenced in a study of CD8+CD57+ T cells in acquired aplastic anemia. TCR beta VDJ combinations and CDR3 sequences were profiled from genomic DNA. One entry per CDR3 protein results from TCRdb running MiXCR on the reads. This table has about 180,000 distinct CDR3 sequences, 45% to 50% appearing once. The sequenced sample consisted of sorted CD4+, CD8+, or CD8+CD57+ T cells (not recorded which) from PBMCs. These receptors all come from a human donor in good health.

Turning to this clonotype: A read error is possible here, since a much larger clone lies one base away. The CDR3 loop reads CVSSPLAGSNNEQFF. The DNA for the CDR3 is TGTGTCAGCAGTCCCCTGGCAGGATCCAACAATGAGCAGTTCTTC. The chain joins TRBV11-2 to TRBJ2-1; D is undetermined. The length of the CDR3 is 15 residues. Germline V gene sequence: CDR1 SGHAT, CDR2 FQNNGV.

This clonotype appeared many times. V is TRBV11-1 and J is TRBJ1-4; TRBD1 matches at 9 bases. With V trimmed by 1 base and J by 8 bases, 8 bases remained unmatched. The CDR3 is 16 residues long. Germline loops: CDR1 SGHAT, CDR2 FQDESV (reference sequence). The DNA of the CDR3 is TGTGCCAGCAGCTTAGGGCTGGGACAGGGTGGCGAAAAACTGTTTTTT. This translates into CASSLGLGQGGEKLFF.

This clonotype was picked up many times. The CDR3 loop reads CASSSKPDEQYF. CDR3 DNA sequence: TGTGCCAGCAGCTCCAAACCCGACGAGCAGTACTTC. V and J are TRBV11-2 and TRBJ2-7; D gene ambiguous. The germline CDR1 and CDR2 sequences are SGHAT and FQNNGV. The CDR3 loop spans 12 amino acids. Trimming took off 4 bases at V and 5 bases at J, with 9 bases between the two ends. The entire variable domain, with the rest obtained from reference TRBV11-2 and TRBJ2-7, is as follows: EAGVAQSPRYKIIEKRQSVAFWCNPISGHATLYWYQQILGQGPKLLIQFQNNGVVDDSQLPKDRFSAERLKGVDSTLKIQPAKLEDSAVYLCASSSKPDEQYFGPGTRLTVT.

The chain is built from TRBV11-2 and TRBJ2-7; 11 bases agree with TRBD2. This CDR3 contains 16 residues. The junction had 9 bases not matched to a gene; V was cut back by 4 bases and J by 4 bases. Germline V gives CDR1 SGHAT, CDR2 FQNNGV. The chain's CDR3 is CASSSEPGLAEYEQYF. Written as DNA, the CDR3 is TGTGCCAGCAGCTCGGAACCGGGACTAGCGGAGTACGAGCAGTACTTC.

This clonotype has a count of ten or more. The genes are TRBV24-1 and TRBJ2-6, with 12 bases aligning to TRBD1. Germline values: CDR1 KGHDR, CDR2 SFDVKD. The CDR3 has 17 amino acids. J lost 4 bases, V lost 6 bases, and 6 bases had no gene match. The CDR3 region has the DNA TGTGCCACCAGTCCGGGACAGGGGGCGTACGGGGCCAACGTCCTGACTTTC. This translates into CATSPGQGAYGANVLTF.

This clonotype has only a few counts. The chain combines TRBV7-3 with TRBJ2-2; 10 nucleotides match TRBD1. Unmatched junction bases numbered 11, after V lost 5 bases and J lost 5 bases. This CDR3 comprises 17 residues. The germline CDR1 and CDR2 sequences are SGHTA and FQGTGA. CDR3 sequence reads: CASSHTTGQGRTGELFF. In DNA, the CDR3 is TGTGCCAGCAGCCATACTACGGGACAGGGGAGAACCGGGGAGCTGTTTTTT.

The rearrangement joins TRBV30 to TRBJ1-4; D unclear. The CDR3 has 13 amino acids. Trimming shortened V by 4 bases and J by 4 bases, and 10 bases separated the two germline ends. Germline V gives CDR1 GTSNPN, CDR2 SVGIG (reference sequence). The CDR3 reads CAWNKVDNEKLFF. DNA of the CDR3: TGTGCCTGGAATAAGGTCGATAATGAAAAACTGTTTTTT. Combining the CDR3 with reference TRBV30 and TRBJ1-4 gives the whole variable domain SQTIHQWPATLVQPVGSPLSLECTVEGTSNPNLYWYRQAAGRGLQLLFYSVGIGQISSEVPQNLSASRPQDRQFILSSKKLLLSDSGFYLCAWNKVDNEKLFFGSGTQLSVL.

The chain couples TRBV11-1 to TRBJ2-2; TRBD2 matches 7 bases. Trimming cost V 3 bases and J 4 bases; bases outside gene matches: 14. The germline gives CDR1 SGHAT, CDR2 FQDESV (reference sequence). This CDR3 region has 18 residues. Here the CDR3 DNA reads TGTGCCAGCAGCTTTACTCTCGCTAGCGGAAGTAGCACCGGGGAGCTGTTTTTT. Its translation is CASSFTLASGSSTGELFF.

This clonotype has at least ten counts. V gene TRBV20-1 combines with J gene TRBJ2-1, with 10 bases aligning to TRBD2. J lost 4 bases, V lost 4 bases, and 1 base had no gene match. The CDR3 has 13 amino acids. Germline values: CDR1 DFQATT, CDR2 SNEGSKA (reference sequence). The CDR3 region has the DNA TGCAGTGCTACGACTAGCGGGTACAATGAGCAGTTCTTC. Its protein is CSATTSGYNEQFF.

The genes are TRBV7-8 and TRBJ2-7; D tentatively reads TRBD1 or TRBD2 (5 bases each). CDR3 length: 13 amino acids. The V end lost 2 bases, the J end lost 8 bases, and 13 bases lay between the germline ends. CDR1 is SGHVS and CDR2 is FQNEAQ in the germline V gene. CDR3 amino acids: CASSLLGDRQQYF. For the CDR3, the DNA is TGTGCCAGCAGCTTATTAGGGGACCGCCAGCAGTACTTC.

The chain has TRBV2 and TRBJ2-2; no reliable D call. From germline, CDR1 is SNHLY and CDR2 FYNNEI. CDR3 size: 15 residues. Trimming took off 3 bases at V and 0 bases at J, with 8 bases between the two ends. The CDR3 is CASSELGTNTGELFF. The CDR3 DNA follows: TGTGCCAGCAGTGAGTTGGGGACGAACACCGGGGAGCTGTTTTTT. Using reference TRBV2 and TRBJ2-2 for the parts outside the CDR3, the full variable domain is EPEVTQTPSHQVTQMGQEVILRCVPISNHLYFYWYRQILGQKVEFLVSFYNNEISEKSEIFDDQFSVERPDGSNFTLKIRSTKLEDSAMYFCASSELGTNTGELFFGEGSRLTVL.

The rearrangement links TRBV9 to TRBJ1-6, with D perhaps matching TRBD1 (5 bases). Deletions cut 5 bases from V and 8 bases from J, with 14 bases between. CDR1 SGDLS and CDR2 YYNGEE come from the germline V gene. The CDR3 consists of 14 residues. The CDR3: CASRWGDVDSPLHF. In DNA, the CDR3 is TGTGCCAGCAGGTGGGGGGATGTGGATTCACCCCTCCACTTT.

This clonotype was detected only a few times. The CDR3 protein is CSVLGADRADTQYF. The DNA for the CDR3 is TGCAGCGTCCTCGGAGCGGACAGGGCAGATACGCAGTATTTT. This chain uses TRBV29-1 with TRBJ2-3; 8 bases map to TRBD1. Germline-derived CDR1 and CDR2 are SQVTM and ANQGSEA. V was clipped by 6 bases and J by 4 bases; unmatched bases: 9. The CDR3 runs to 14 residues.

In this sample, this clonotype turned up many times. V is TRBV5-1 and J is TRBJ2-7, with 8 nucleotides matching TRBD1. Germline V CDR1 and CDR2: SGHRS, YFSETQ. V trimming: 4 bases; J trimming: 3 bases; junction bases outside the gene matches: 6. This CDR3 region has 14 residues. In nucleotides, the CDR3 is TGCGCCAGCAGCCCCGGGACAGGAGACTACGAGCAGTACTTC. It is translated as CASSPGTGDYEQYF.

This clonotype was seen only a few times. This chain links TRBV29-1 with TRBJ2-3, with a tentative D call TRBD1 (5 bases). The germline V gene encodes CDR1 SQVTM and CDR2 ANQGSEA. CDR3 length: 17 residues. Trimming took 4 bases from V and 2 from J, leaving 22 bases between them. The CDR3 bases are TGCAGCGTTGGGGTCCCCTTTGGCAGGGTCTACACAGATACGCAGTATTTT. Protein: CSVGVPFGRVYTDTQYF.

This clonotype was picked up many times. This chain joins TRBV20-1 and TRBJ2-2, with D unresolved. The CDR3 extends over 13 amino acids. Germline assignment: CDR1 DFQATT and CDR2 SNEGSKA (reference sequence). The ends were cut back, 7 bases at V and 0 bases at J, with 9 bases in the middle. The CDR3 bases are TGCAGTGTCGGGCAGCCGAACACCGGGGAGCTGTTTTTT. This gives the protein CSVGQPNTGELFF.

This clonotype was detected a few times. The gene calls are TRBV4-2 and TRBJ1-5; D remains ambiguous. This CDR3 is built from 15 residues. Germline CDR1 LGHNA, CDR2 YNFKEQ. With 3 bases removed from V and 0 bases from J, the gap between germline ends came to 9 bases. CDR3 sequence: CASSHEESSNQPQHF. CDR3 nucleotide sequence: TGTGCCAGCAGCCACGAGGAGAGTAGCAATCAGCCCCAGCATTTT.

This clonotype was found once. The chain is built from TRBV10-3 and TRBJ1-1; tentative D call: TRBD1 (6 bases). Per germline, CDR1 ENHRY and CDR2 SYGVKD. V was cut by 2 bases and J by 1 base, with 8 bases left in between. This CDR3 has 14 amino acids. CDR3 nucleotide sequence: TGTGCCATCAGTGAGGACAGGACGAACACTGAAGCTTTCTTT. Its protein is CAISEDRTNTEAFF.

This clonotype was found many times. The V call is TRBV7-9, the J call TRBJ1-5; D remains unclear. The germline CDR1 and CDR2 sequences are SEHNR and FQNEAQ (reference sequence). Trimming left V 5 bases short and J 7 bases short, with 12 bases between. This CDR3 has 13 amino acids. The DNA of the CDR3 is TGTGCCAGCAGCCTGGTCGGTGGCCAGCCCCAGCATTTT. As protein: CASSLVGGQPQHF.

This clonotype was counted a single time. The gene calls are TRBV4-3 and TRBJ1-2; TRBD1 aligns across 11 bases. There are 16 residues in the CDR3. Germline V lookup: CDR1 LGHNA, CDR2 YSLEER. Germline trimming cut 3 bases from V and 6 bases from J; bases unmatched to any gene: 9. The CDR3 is CASSHAGTGGAHGYTF. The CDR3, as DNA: TGCGCCAGCAGCCACGCCGGGACAGGGGGTGCCCATGGCTACACCTTC.

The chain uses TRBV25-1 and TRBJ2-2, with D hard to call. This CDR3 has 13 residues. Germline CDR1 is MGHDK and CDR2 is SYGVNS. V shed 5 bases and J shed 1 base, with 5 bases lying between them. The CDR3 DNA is TGTGCCAGCAGTTTTAAGAACACCGGGGAGCTGTTTTTT. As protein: CASSFKNTGELFF.